A single sample gave rise to the 19 T cell receptor beta chains below, sequenced in a study of T cell clonality in common variable immunodeficiency. Data came from immunoSEQ multiplex PCR; TCRdb stores just in-frame clones and leaves some out. Singletons are absent from the sample, which has about 34,000 clones. Whole-study results and caveats: Fewer deletions and N-nucleotide insertions were reportedly seen in common variable immunodeficiency TCR beta sequences.

The antigens these receptors bind are not known. Sequenced sample: peripheral blood mononuclear cells. The receptors come from a human donor with common variable immunodeficiency.

This clone occurred a few times. The read finishes 3 residues shy of the CDR3 end, and the germline J gene is used to complete it. The rearrangement uses TRBV7-9 and TRBJ2-7; D is possibly TRBD1 (6 bases). Trimming left V 9 bases short and J 0 bases short, with 9 bases between. There are 12 residues in the CDR3. Germline V lookup: CDR1 SEHNR, CDR2 FQNEAQ (reference sequence). Incomplete CDR3 DNA: TGTGCCAGTGGGACATTCTCCTACGAG. This gives the protein CASGTFSYE. In full, the CDR3 reads CASGTFSYEQYF. The full variable domain, rest sourced from reference TRBV7-9 and TRBJ2-7, is DTGVSQNPRHKITKRGQNVTFRCDPISEHNRLYWYRQTLGQGPEFLTYFQNEAQLEKSRLLSDRFSAERPKGSFSTLEIQRTEQGDSAMYLCASGTFSYEQYFGPGTRLTVT.

This clone has at least ten counts. The CDR3 end lies 3 residues beyond the end of the read and is filled in from the germline J gene. The V and J genes are TRBV2 and TRBJ1-3; the D gene is possibly TRBD1 (5 bases). Trimming stripped 2 bases from V and 0 bases from J, with 11 bases between. The CDR3 loop spans 16 amino acids. Per germline, CDR1 SNHLY and CDR2 FYNNEI. CDR3 bases read: TGTGCCAGCAGTGAATGGGCCGGGGGCTCTGGAAACACC. This translates into CASSEWAGGSGNT. The full CDR3 reads CASSEWAGGSGNTIYF.

In the case of this clone: The missing CDR3 end, 3 residues past where the read stops, is filled in from the germline J gene. J is TRBJ2-7 and V is TRBV30; TRBD2 aligns across 11 bases. Germline trimming cut 5 bases from V and 3 bases from J; bases unmatched to any gene: 9. The CDR3 covers 15 residues. CDR1 and CDR2 from the germline V gene are GTSNPN and SVGIG (reference sequence). The CDR3 bases that were read are TGTGCCTGGGGGCGGCCAACTAGCGGGAGCTACGAG. Translation: CAWGRPTSGSYE. The full CDR3 is CAWGRPTSGSYEQYF.

This clone was counted at least ten times. The read ends 3 residues shy of where the CDR3 ends; the end is completed using the germline J gene. The chain is built from TRBV30 and TRBJ2-1; 7 bases agree with TRBD1. The CDR3 sequence is 12 residues long. Germline values: CDR1 GTSNPN, CDR2 SVGIG (reference sequence). After removal of 5 bases from V and 5 bases from J, the junction contained 3 bases not matched to a gene. CDR3 DNA, as far as it was read: TGTGCCTGGGACAGGGAAGACAATGAG. It codes for CAWDREDNE. The CDR3 in its entirety is CAWDREDNEQFF.

Many counts were recorded for this clone. The CDR3 protein is CASSLNQGTAYEQYF. The CDR3 DNA, read in part, is TGTGCCAGCAGCTTGAATCAGGGGACCGCCTACGAG. The chain couples TRBV5-5 to TRBJ2-7; possible D gene TRBD1, 6 bases. The read is 3 residues too short to cover the CDR3 end, so that end is filled in from the germline J gene. The CDR3 is 15 residues long. Looked up from germline, CDR1 is SGHKS and CDR2 is YYEKEE (reference sequence). Trimming cost V 1 base and J 2 bases, with 13 bases left between them.

This clone was counted between two and nine times. Sequencing ends 3 residues short of the CDR3 end; the germline J gene provides the rest. The rearrangement uses TRBV2 and TRBJ2-7; tentatively, D is TRBD2 (6 bases). V was pared by 2 bases and J by 0 bases, with 11 bases between. The length of the CDR3 is 15 residues. CDR1 is SNHLY and CDR2 is FYNNEI in the germline V gene. The CDR3 DNA, read in part, is TGTGCCAGCAGTGAAAGGGTAGCGGCCTCCTACGAG. It specifies CASSERVAASYE. The whole CDR3 protein reads CASSERVAASYEQYF.

This clone was recorded at least ten times. The part of the CDR3 DNA that was read is TGCGCCAGCAGCCAGAGGGCGGGGAACACTGAA. Translating it yields CASSQRAGNTE. In full, the CDR3 reads CASSQRAGNTEAFF. The chain links TRBV4-1 to TRBJ1-1, with unresolved D. The read ends 3 residues before the CDR3 terminus; that terminus is restored from the germline J gene. V was trimmed by 3 bases and J by 1 base, leaving 9 bases between them. This CDR3 has 14 amino acids. Per the germline V gene, CDR1 is MGHRA and CDR2 is YSYEKL.

This clone turned up a few times. The sequence runs out 3 residues before the end of the CDR3; the remainder is reconstructed from the germline J gene. V is TRBV30 and J is TRBJ1-2; maybe TRBD1 (6 bases). The CDR3 length is 14 residues. V lost 2 bases and J lost 4, with 14 bases in between. The germline gives CDR1 GTSNPN, CDR2 SVGIG (reference sequence). This chain's CDR3 is CAWSPPGAGYGYTF. Partial CDR3 DNA: TGTGCCTGGAGTCCCCCAGGGGCGGGCTATGGC.

The sample holds many counts of this clone. The read terminates 3 residues before the CDR3 end, so the remaining end is supplied by the germline J gene. V is TRBV5-1 and J is TRBJ1-2, with 8 bases lining up with TRBD1. This CDR3 has 13 amino acids. Germline assignment: CDR1 SGHRS and CDR2 YFSETQ. V lost 4 bases, J lost 4 bases, and 3 bases stayed unmatched. CDR3 DNA, as far as it was read: TGCGCCAGCAGCAAGGACAGGGTCTATGGC. Translated, it gives CASSKDRVYG. In full, the CDR3 reads CASSKDRVYGYTF. Full variable domain (outside the CDR3, taken from reference TRBV5-1 and TRBJ1-2): KAGVTQTPRYLIKTRGQQVTLSCSPISGHRSVSWYQQTPGQGLQFLFEYFSETQRNKGNFPGRFSGRQFSNSRSEMNVSTLELGDSALYLCASSKDRVYGYTFGSGTRLTVV.

This clone has a handful of counts. The CDR3 end is not reached by the read, which stops 3 residues before it; the germline J gene fills it in. This sequence joins TRBV5-4 and TRBJ2-7; possibly TRBD2 for D (5 bases). V shed 1 base and J shed 2 bases, with 7 bases lying between them. CDR1 is SGHNT and CDR2 is YYREEE in the germline V gene (reference sequence). The CDR3 has 13 amino acids. The CDR3: CASSLSGTYEQYF. CDR3 DNA, as far as it was read: TGTGCCAGCAGCTTGAGCGGCACCTACGAG.

As for this clone: The CDR3 end falls 3 residues outside the read, so it is completed with the germline J gene. The chain joins TRBV19 to TRBJ2-5, with D possibly being TRBD2 (5 bases). This CDR3 is built from 13 residues. Germline V gene data show CDR1 as LNHDA and CDR2 as SQIVND (reference sequence). V lost 3 bases and J 4 bases, leaving 9 bases between the germline ends. The CDR3 spells CASSIQAGETQYF. Incomplete CDR3 DNA: TGTGCCAGTAGTATCCAGGCGGGAGAGACC.

This clone has ten or more counts. Read coverage stops 3 residues before the CDR3 terminus; the germline J gene supplies the remainder. The chain uses TRBV19 and TRBJ2-3; D is ambiguous. V dropped 4 bases and J dropped 2 bases, with 13 bases sitting between them. The germline V gene has CDR1 LNHDA and CDR2 SQIVND (reference sequence). CDR3 length: 15 amino acids. The CDR3 region is CASSSLGAFTDTQYF. CDR3 DNA (partial): TGTGCCAGTAGTAGCCTGGGCGCGTTCACAGATACG.

This clone has ten or more counts. The read halts 3 residues ahead of the CDR3 end, with the missing end drawn from the germline J gene. The J gene is TRBJ2-3, the V gene TRBV29-1, with D possibly matching TRBD1 (6 bases). The V gene lost 3 bases and the J gene lost 5 bases, with 18 bases spanning the gap. The CDR3 is 15 amino acids. The germline V gene encodes CDR1 SQVTM and CDR2 ANQGSEA. The CDR3 DNA, read in part, is TGCAGCGTTGATCCAGCATCAACAGGGAGAGATACG. Amino acid sequence: CSVDPASTGRDT. The whole CDR3 sequence is CSVDPASTGRDTQYF.

This clone was counted many times. The read ends 3 residues early relative to the CDR3; the germline J gene fills the gap. The chain uses TRBV29-1 and TRBJ2-5; D remains unclear. V was trimmed by 6 bases and J by 2 bases, leaving 13 bases between them. CDR1 is SQVTM, CDR2 ANQGSEA, per germline. The CDR3 has 13 residues. CDR3 sequence reads: CSVLTDTQETQYF. CDR3 bases read: TGCAGCGTACTGACCGACACACAAGAGACC.

This clone was counted a few times. The read ends 3 residues before the CDR3 terminus; that terminus is restored from the germline J gene. The J gene is TRBJ2-1, the V gene TRBV20-1; 9 bases map to TRBD2. This CDR3 has 14 residues. Germline-derived CDR1 and CDR2 are DFQATT and SNEGSKA (reference sequence). V gave up 4 bases and J gave up 7 bases; unmatched junction bases: 8. The CDR3 loop reads CSANSGSLGNEQFF. The part of the CDR3 DNA that was read is TGCAGTGCTAATAGCGGGAGTCTGGGTAATGAG.

About this clone itself: The read ends 3 residues before the CDR3 terminus; that terminus is restored from the germline J gene. The chain joins TRBV7-6 to TRBJ2-1; 7 bases line up with TRBD1. Germline V gene lookup returns CDR1 SGHVS and CDR2 FNYEAQ. This CDR3 region has 15 residues. V gave up 2 bases and J gave up 1 base; unmatched junction bases: 2. Partial CDR3 DNA: TGTGCCAGCAGCTTAAGGGGGCCTTCCTACAATGAG. Amino acids: CASSLRGPSYNE. The CDR3 as a whole reads CASSLRGPSYNEQFF. The variable domain in full, with the rest retrieved from reference TRBV7-6 and TRBJ2-1, is GAGVSQSPRYKVTKRGQDVALRCDPISGHVSLYWYRQALGQGPEFLTYFNYEAQQDKSGLPNDRFSAERPEGSISTLTIQRTEQRDSAMYRCASSLRGPSYNEQFFGPGTRLTVL.

About this clone: The read ends 3 residues before the CDR3 terminus; that terminus is restored from the germline J gene. The chain joins TRBV11-2 to TRBJ2-7; 8 nucleotides align to TRBD1. The CDR3 has 15 residues. J gave up 6 bases and V 3 bases, and 10 bases lay outside the gene matches. Germline CDR1 is SGHAT and CDR2 is FQNNGV. Incomplete CDR3 DNA: TGTGCCAGCAGCTTGCTAGGAGGACAGGGCCTCGAG. It translates to CASSLLGGQGLE. The full CDR3 protein is CASSLLGGQGLEQYF.

Comment on this clone: The read terminates 3 residues ahead of where the CDR3 ends, so the germline J gene completes it. This chain joins TRBV19 and TRBJ1-4; unclear D gene. The germline V and J ends were trimmed by 0 bases and 8 bases, with 22 bases remaining between them. The CDR3 is 18 residues long. Germline V gene lookup returns CDR1 LNHDA and CDR2 SQIVND (reference sequence). CDR3 DNA (partial): TGTGCCAGTAGTATAGATCCGGGGAATGGACTCCTTTCGGAAAAA. It specifies CASSIDPGNGLLSEK. The whole CDR3 protein reads CASSIDPGNGLLSEKLFF.

Ten or more counts support this clone. The read gets to within 3 residues of the CDR3 end, and the germline J gene fills in the rest. This rearrangement joins TRBV2 to TRBJ2-7; TRBD2 matches at 8 bases. Germline V CDR1 and CDR2: SNHLY, FYNNEI. With 8 bases clipped from V and 0 bases from J, the junction kept 3 bases outside the gene matches. The CDR3 length is 13 residues. The chain's CDR3 is CASSGTSSYEQYF. The sequenced part of the CDR3 DNA is TGTGCCAGCTCGGGGACTAGCTCCTACGAG.